These 31 T cell receptor beta chains share one sample of origin, sequenced in a study of siplizumab effects on memory and regulatory T cells. Clones were sequenced by immunoSEQ multiplex PCR, and TCRdb holds only the in-frame ones, with some missing. Of over 100,000 clones detected, roughly 94% appear once; the ten largest clones hold roughly 0.75%. Sequencing was performed on Tregs sorted from blood. The receptors were sampled from a human donor in good health.

The V and J genes are TRBV27 and TRBJ2-3, with 11 bases fitting TRBD2. The germline V gene encodes CDR1 MNHEY and CDR2 SMNVEV (reference sequence). CDR3 length: 16 residues. V shed 1 base, J shed 3 bases, and the junction held 3 bases outside the gene matches. CDR3 protein: CASSLFSGGATDTQYF. The CDR3 DNA follows: TGTGCCAGCAGTTTATTTAGCGGGGGGGCGACAGATACGCAGTATTTT.

This rearrangement joins TRBV10-3 to TRBJ2-7, with 7 bases identical to TRBD1. V trimming: 6 bases; J trimming: 3 bases; junction bases outside the gene matches: 5. The germline V gene encodes CDR1 ENHRY and CDR2 SYGVKD. The CDR3 loop spans 13 amino acids. The CDR3 DNA reads TGTGCCATCAGAATTCGACAGGGCTACGAGCAGTACTTC. This sequence encodes CAIRIRQGYEQYF.

V is TRBV7-2 and J is TRBJ2-5; D ambiguous. This CDR3 is built from 12 residues. The germline V gene has CDR1 SGHTA and CDR2 FQGNSA. Trimming stripped 5 bases from V and 7 bases from J, with 11 bases between. This CDR3 is CASSQDVTTQYF. Written as DNA, the CDR3 is TGTGCCAGCAGCCAGGACGTTACGACCCAGTACTTC.

V is TRBV5-4 and J is TRBJ2-1; D is perhaps TRBD1 or TRBD2 (6 bases each). Germline CDR1 is SGHNT and CDR2 is YYREEE (reference sequence). The CDR3 length is 15 residues. V was cut by 2 bases and J by 9 bases, with 18 bases left in between. CDR3 bases: TGTGCCAGCAGCTTCGGCGGGACAAGGTCGGGTGAGCAGTTCTTC. Amino acids: CASSFGGTRSGEQFF.

In this sample, this clone turned up a few times. The V and J genes are TRBV6-1 and TRBJ2-7; D possibly corresponds to TRBD1 (6 bases). Trimming left V 7 bases short and J 3 bases short, with 16 bases between. In germline, CDR1 is MNHNS, CDR2 SASEGT. The CDR3 contains 14 residues. CDR3 sequence reads: CASTGHPLFYEQYF. The CDR3 DNA follows: TGTGCCAGCACGGGACACCCACTCTTCTACGAGCAGTACTTC.

This rearrangement joins TRBV6-1 to TRBJ1-6; 8 nucleotides agree with TRBD1. Trimming at V came to 3 bases and at J to 5 bases, leaving 6 bases not matched to a gene. Germline CDR1 is MNHNS and CDR2 is SASEGT. The CDR3 covers 16 residues. The CDR3 protein is CASSDFKGQDNSPLHF. CDR3 nucleotides: TGTGCCAGCAGTGACTTTAAGGGACAGGATAATTCACCCCTCCACTTT.

The V gene is TRBV29-1, the J gene TRBJ1-1, with 10 positions matching TRBD1. This CDR3 has 14 residues. V was clipped by 3 bases and J by 5 bases; unmatched bases: 6. Germline CDR1 SQVTM, CDR2 ANQGSEA. The CDR3 nucleotides are TGCAGCGTTGAGCGGACAGGGGGGGGGACTGAAGCTTTCTTT. It codes for CSVERTGGGTEAFF. Complete variable domain (other parts from reference TRBV29-1 and TRBJ1-1): SAVISQKPSRDICQRGTSLTIQCQVDSQVTMMFWYRQQPGQSLTLIATANQGSEATYESGFVIDKFPISRPNLTFSTLTVSNMSPEDSSIYLCSVERTGGGTEAFFGQGTRLTVV.

The chain employs TRBV2 and TRBJ1-4, with no clear D. The V gene lost 6 bases and the J gene lost 8 bases, with 19 bases spanning the gap. Germline V CDR1 and CDR2: SNHLY, FYNNEI. The CDR3 length is 15 residues. The CDR3 loop reads CASRANLIKYEKLFF. For the CDR3, the DNA is TGTGCCAGCAGAGCCAATCTCATTAAATACGAAAAACTGTTTTTT.

This clone showed up just once. J is TRBJ2-3 and V is TRBV7-3; 11 positions agree with TRBD2. Unmatched junction bases numbered 1, after V lost 3 bases and J lost 2 bases. CDR1 and CDR2 from the germline V gene are SGHTA and FQGTGA. This CDR3 region has 15 residues. CDR3 DNA: TGTGCCAGCAGCTTTAGCGGGAGGGACACAGATACGCAGTATTTT. Amino acid sequence: CASSFSGRDTDTQYF.

The chain recombines TRBV11-2 with TRBJ2-3; D gene uncertain. V lost 3 bases to trimming and J lost 7 bases, with 8 bases between them. From germline, CDR1 is SGHAT and CDR2 FQNNGV. CDR3 size: 12 residues. The CDR3 nucleotides are TGTGCCAGCAGCTTCAAGGTACATACGCAGTATTTT. Amino acid sequence: CASSFKVHTQYF.

The chain links TRBV2 to TRBJ2-2, with a possible D match to TRBD1 (6 bases). This CDR3 has 13 residues. The V gene lost 3 bases and the J gene lost 8 bases, with 10 bases spanning the gap. Germline loops: CDR1 SNHLY, CDR2 FYNNEI. The CDR3 coding sequence is TGTGCCAGCAGTGAGGGGGCCGCTGGGGAGCTGTTTTTT. Residues: CASSEGAAGELFF.

The sample holds a few counts of this clone. V and J are TRBV5-1 and TRBJ2-7, with TRBD2 as a possible D gene (6 bases). Germline lookup yields CDR1 SGHRS and CDR2 YFSETQ. CDR3 length: 14 residues. The V gene lost 3 bases and the J gene lost 6 bases, with 16 bases spanning the gap. The DNA for the CDR3 is TGCGCCAGCAGCTATACGGGGGAGAAGGGCGAGCAGTACTTC. It yields the protein CASSYTGEKGEQYF.

J is TRBJ1-5 and V is TRBV6-5, with 7 nucleotides matching TRBD1. V lost 6 bases, J lost 5 bases, and 10 bases stayed unmatched. Germline lookup yields CDR1 MNHEY and CDR2 SVGAGI. The CDR3 loop spans 15 amino acids. The CDR3 here is CASSRGTALDQPQHF. In DNA form, the CDR3 reads TGTGCCAGCAGCCGAGGGACAGCCCTCGATCAGCCCCAGCATTTT.

The chain recombines TRBV5-4 with TRBJ2-7, with D perhaps assigned TRBD1 or TRBD2 (5 bases each). There are 13 residues in the CDR3. Germline loops: CDR1 SGHNT, CDR2 YYREEE (reference sequence). Trimming removed 3 bases from V and 2 bases from J, with 9 bases in between. The CDR3, as DNA: TGTGCCAGCAGCTGGGACCGCGCCTACGAGCAGTACTTC. Amino acid sequence: CASSWDRAYEQYF.

V and J are TRBV7-7 and TRBJ1-5, with unresolved D. The length of the CDR3 is 17 residues. The germline gives CDR1 SSHAT, CDR2 FNYEAQ (reference sequence). The V gene lost 7 bases and the J gene lost 0 bases, with 19 bases spanning the gap. The CDR3 region is CASKEAPSPYSNQPQHF. The CDR3 region has the DNA TGTGCCAGCAAAGAGGCACCTTCTCCATATAGCAATCAGCCCCAGCATTTT.

The sample holds one count of this clone. The chain has TRBV14 and TRBJ2-5, with TRBD2 as a possible D gene (5 bases). The CDR3 contains 16 residues. CDR1 and CDR2 from the germline V gene are SGHDN and FVKESK. V lost 4 bases to trimming and J lost 1 base, with 16 bases between them. The CDR3 loop is CASSPLVLSPQETQYF. The CDR3 nucleotides read TGTGCCAGCAGCCCACTAGTCCTCTCCCCCCAAGAGACCCAGTACTTC.

The chain joins TRBV29-1 to TRBJ2-3; 7 bases line up with TRBD1. Germline V gives CDR1 SQVTM, CDR2 ANQGSEA. This CDR3 has 14 amino acids. The J segment lost 0 bases and the V segment lost 6 bases, leaving 6 bases of the junction unmatched. CDR3: CSVKPGQSTDTQYF. The DNA for the CDR3 is TGCAGCGTAAAACCGGGACAGAGCACAGATACGCAGTATTTT.

The chain combines TRBV7-2 with TRBJ1-1, with TRBD1 as a possible D gene (5 bases). Trimming pared 6 bases from V and 1 base from J, leaving 9 bases between. CDR1 and CDR2 from the germline V gene are SGHTA and FQGNSA. The CDR3 is 13 amino acids. CDR3 coding DNA: TGTGCCAGCAGAAATGACAGGAACACTGAAGCTTTCTTT. It specifies CASRNDRNTEAFF.

This rearrangement joins TRBV11-3 to TRBJ2-1; D might be TRBD2 (6 bases). Trimming shortened V by 4 bases and J by 1 base, and 11 bases separated the two germline ends. CDR1 and CDR2 (germline): SGHNT, YENEEA. The CDR3 is made up of 15 amino acids. This CDR3 reads CASSSSGESYNEQFF. In nucleotides, the CDR3 is TGTGCCAGCAGCTCCTCGGGGGAATCCTACAATGAGCAGTTCTTC.

The chain uses TRBV7-2 and TRBJ2-3, with D tentatively TRBD2 (5 bases). The ends were cut back, 0 bases at V and 7 bases at J, with 8 bases in the middle. Looked up from germline, CDR1 is SGHTA and CDR2 is FQGNSA. CDR3 size: 13 residues. CDR3 DNA: TGTGCCAGCAGCTTAGCTAGCGCAAATACGCAGTATTTT. It is translated as CASSLASANTQYF.

V usage is TRBV6-1 and J usage is TRBJ1-4; D unclear. Trimming left V 2 bases short and J 8 bases short, with 21 bases between. From germline, CDR1 is MNHNS and CDR2 SASEGT. The length of the CDR3 is 17 residues. The CDR3 region is CASSETVSADSREKLFF. The CDR3 nucleotides are TGTGCCAGCAGTGAAACGGTGTCGGCGGATTCAAGGGAAAAACTGTTTTTT.

The chain employs TRBV7-2 and TRBJ2-7; D unclear. Germline V gives CDR1 SGHTA, CDR2 FQGNSA. V lost 5 bases to trimming and J lost 2 bases, with 13 bases between them. The CDR3 loop spans 14 amino acids. Here the CDR3 DNA reads TGTGCCAGCAGCAGGCCGACGGAAACCTACGAGCAGTACTTC. It encodes CASSRPTETYEQYF.

J is TRBJ2-3 and V is TRBV18; D is ambiguous. Trimming stripped 2 bases from V and 2 bases from J, with 2 bases between. The CDR3 is 12 residues long. The germline V gene has CDR1 KGHSH and CDR2 LQKENI. As DNA, the CDR3 is TGTGCCAGCTCACCAGACACAGATACGCAGTATTTT. Protein: CASSPDTDTQYF.

The chain uses TRBV6-1 and TRBJ2-1; 7 bases map to TRBD1. Germline assignment: CDR1 MNHNS and CDR2 SASEGT. With V trimmed by 5 bases and J by 15 bases, 10 bases remained unmatched. There are 12 residues in the CDR3. This CDR3 reads CASSFIEGGPFF. CDR3 nucleotides: TGTGCCAGCAGTTTTATAGAAGGGGGCCCGTTCTTC.

The chain uses TRBV20-1 and TRBJ1-2; D is undetermined. CDR3 length equals 11 residues. With 3 bases removed from V and 8 bases from J, the gap between germline ends came to 10 bases. Germline CDR1 reads DFQATT; CDR2 reads SNEGSKA (reference sequence). This CDR3 reads CSARVSSGYTF. CDR3 nucleotide sequence: TGCAGTGCTAGGGTTAGTTCGGGCTACACCTTC.

V gene TRBV11-2 combines with J gene TRBJ1-5; 9 bases line up with TRBD1. The junction had 2 bases not matched to a gene; V was cut back by 4 bases and J by 7 bases. Germline CDR1 and CDR2: SGHAT and FQNNGV. The CDR3 loop spans 13 amino acids. CDR3 bases: TGTGCCAGCAGCTGGGACAGGGCGCAGCCCCAGCATTTT. Translation: CASSWDRAQPQHF. The entire variable domain, with the rest obtained from reference TRBV11-2 and TRBJ1-5, is as follows: EAGVAQSPRYKIIEKRQSVAFWCNPISGHATLYWYQQILGQGPKLLIQFQNNGVVDDSQLPKDRFSAERLKGVDSTLKIQPAKLEDSAVYLCASSWDRAQPQHFGDGTRLSIL.

This clone has just one count. This chain uses TRBV6-5 with TRBJ2-7; 9 bases line up with TRBD1. This CDR3 is 14 amino acids long. Germline assignment: CDR1 MNHEY and CDR2 SVGAGI. The trim removed 6 bases at V and 1 base at J, leaving 4 bases unmatched. The CDR3 DNA follows: TGTGCCAGCAGGGTCGACAGGGGGTCCTACGAGCAGTACTTC. Amino acid sequence: CASRVDRGSYEQYF.

The V gene is TRBV4-1, the J gene TRBJ2-3, with unresolved D. Germline V lookup: CDR1 MGHRA, CDR2 YSYEKL. The CDR3 spans 14 residues. V was clipped by 7 bases and J by 2 bases, with 13 bases between them. CDR3 nucleotide sequence: TGCGCCAGCACATCCACCGTATTCACAGATACGCAGTATTTT. This gives the protein CASTSTVFTDTQYF.

A word on this clone: It is likely a read error, because the conserved phenylalanine at the end of the CDR3 is missing. The chain employs TRBV2 and TRBJ1-6; D is possibly TRBD1 (6 bases). The germline V and J ends were trimmed by 5 bases and 5 bases, with 16 bases remaining between them. Germline-derived CDR1 and CDR2 are SNHLY and FYNNEI. The CDR3 has 16 residues. The CDR3 is CASSIGPGVHNSPLHL. The CDR3 coding sequence is TGTGCCAGCAGTATCGGTCCAGGGGTCCATAATTCACCCCTCCACCTT.

In DNA form, the CDR3 reads TGTGCCTGGAACAGCGGGGGCCCTTACAATGAGCAGTTCTTC. Its protein product is CAWNSGGPYNEQFF. The V gene is TRBV30, the J gene TRBJ2-1, with 8 bases fitting TRBD2. V lost 4 bases to trimming and J lost 4 bases; unmatched junction nucleotides: 6. The germline CDR1 and CDR2 sequences are GTSNPN and SVGIG (reference sequence). This CDR3 is built from 14 residues.

CDR3 in amino acids: CASSVNPTNEKLFF. As DNA, the CDR3 is TGTGCCAGCAGCGTAAACCCAACTAATGAAAAACTGTTTTTT. This chain connects TRBV9 to TRBJ1-4; no clear D gene. CDR3 length equals 14 residues. The V end lost 1 base, the J end lost 0 bases, and 4 bases lay between the germline ends. Germline loops: CDR1 SGDLS, CDR2 YYNGEE.